The next 11 T cell receptor beta chains were all read from a single sample in a study of cytomegalovirus exposure and HLA in healthy donors. It was with 60 Vbeta and 13 Jbeta primers that the PCR ran. Profiled with immunoSEQ multiplex PCR; TCRdb holds only in-frame clones, not every one. The table records 100,000 to 120,000 clones, roughly 15% of them present only once. The sample taken for sequencing was PBMCs. The source is a female donor in good health and CMV-seronegative.

In this sample, this clone turned up a few times. This chain joins TRBV19 and TRBJ1-1; possibly TRBD1 for D (5 bases). This CDR3 contains 15 residues. Per germline, CDR1 LNHDA and CDR2 SQIVND (reference sequence). Trimming pared 1 base from V and 4 bases from J, leaving 13 bases between. For the CDR3, the DNA is TGTGCCAGTAGTATAGCCGGCGGGGCGGGCACTGAAGCTTTCTTT. As protein: CASSIAGGAGTEAFF.

This rearrangement joins TRBV18 to TRBJ2-7; 8 nucleotides align to TRBD1. The length of the CDR3 is 15 residues. Germline CDR1 and CDR2: KGHSH and LQKENI. Trimming at V came to 4 bases and at J to 6 bases, leaving 11 bases not matched to a gene. CDR3 in amino acids: CASSRPGTGSGEQYF. Written as DNA, the CDR3 is TGTGCCAGCTCACGACCCGGGACAGGTTCAGGCGAGCAGTACTTC.

This clone was counted a few times. Other DNA sequences within the sample encode an identical CDR3. The V call is TRBV27, the J call TRBJ1-5; D may be TRBD1 (6 bases). CDR3 length: 14 residues. The germline V and J ends were trimmed by 4 bases and 4 bases, with 11 bases remaining between them. From germline, CDR1 is MNHEY and CDR2 SMNVEV (reference sequence). The CDR3 coding sequence is TGTGCCAGCAGTTCCAGGGGATCAAATCAGCCCCAGCATTTT. This encodes CASSSRGSNQPQHF.

Only a few counts were recorded for this clone. V and J are TRBV30 and TRBJ1-4; 8 bases fit TRBD1. Trimming removed 5 bases from V and 3 bases from J; junction bases left unmatched: 5. Germline CDR1 GTSNPN, CDR2 SVGIG (reference sequence). There are 14 residues in the CDR3. In DNA form, the CDR3 reads TGTGCCTGGTACAAACAGGGGGCTAATGAAAAACTGTTTTTT. It is translated as CAWYKQGANEKLFF.

This clone was detected only a few times. The chain recombines TRBV29-1 with TRBJ1-2; D possibly corresponds to TRBD1 (5 bases). CDR1 is SQVTM and CDR2 is ANQGSEA in the germline V gene. The CDR3 has 12 amino acids. Trimming took 6 bases from V and 4 from J, leaving 12 bases between them. The CDR3 reads CSVVGQSYGYTF. Written as DNA, the CDR3 is TGCAGCGTGGTGGGGCAGAGCTATGGCTACACCTTC.

The J gene is TRBJ1-2, the V gene TRBV28; the D gene is possibly TRBD1 (6 bases). CDR1 and CDR2 from the germline V gene are MDHEN and SYDVKM. CDR3 length: 17 residues. V was cut by 3 bases and J by 2 bases, with 19 bases left in between. The CDR3 region has the DNA TGTGCCAGCAGTTTCACCACCCTCTCAACAGGGAACTATGGCTACACCTTC. This encodes CASSFTTLSTGNYGYTF.

CDR3 in DNA: TGTGCCAGCAGACGAAGAGCGGGAGAGGGCACAGATACGCAGTATTTT. It codes for CASRRRAGEGTDTQYF. This rearrangement joins TRBV7-6 to TRBJ2-3; 8 bases are a match to TRBD2. This CDR3 region has 16 residues. Germline values: CDR1 SGHVS, CDR2 FNYEAQ. V trimming: 6 bases; J trimming: 1 base; junction bases outside the gene matches: 9. Together with reference TRBV7-6 and TRBJ2-3, the CDR3 gives the full variable domain: GAGVSQSPRYKVTKRGQDVALRCDPISGHVSLYWYRQALGQGPEFLTYFNYEAQQDKSGLPNDRFSAERPEGSISTLTIQRTEQRDSAMYRCASRRRAGEGTDTQYFGPGTRLTVL.

CDR3 DNA: TGTGCCAGCACCCCGCGCAGCGGGATAAAAAATGAGCAGTTCTTC. Translated, it gives CASTPRSGIKNEQFF. The rearrangement joins TRBV27 to TRBJ2-1; 7 bases are shared with TRBD2. The V segment lost 7 bases and the J segment 7 bases; nucleotides outside the gene matches: 13. Germline loops: CDR1 MNHEY, CDR2 SMNVEV (reference sequence). The CDR3 runs 15 residues.

J is TRBJ2-2 and V is TRBV14; D is ambiguous. This CDR3 region has 13 residues. Trimming took 2 bases from V and 5 from J, leaving 6 bases between them. The germline CDR1 and CDR2 sequences are SGHDN and FVKESK. The CDR3 bases are TGTGCCAGCAGCCAACACGGGACCGGGGAGCTGTTTTTT. Amino acid sequence: CASSQHGTGELFF.

This clone was detected a few times. The chain couples TRBV4-1 to TRBJ2-2, with a weak D call TRBD1 (6 bases). The CDR3 runs 14 residues. The V end was cut by 4 bases, the J end by 4 bases, with 10 bases between. CDR1 and CDR2 (germline): MGHRA, YSYEKL. This CDR3 reads CASSLGGRTGELFF. DNA of the CDR3: TGCGCCAGCAGCCTTGGGGGCCGCACCGGGGAGCTGTTTTTT.

Only a few counts were recorded for this clone. The chain recombines TRBV29-1 with TRBJ2-6; 14 bases line up with TRBD2. The trim removed 3 bases at V and 3 bases at J, leaving 7 bases unmatched. This CDR3 is built from 18 residues. The germline gives CDR1 SQVTM, CDR2 ANQGSEA. CDR3: CSVDLGLAGVHGANVLTF. CDR3 coding DNA: TGCAGCGTTGACTTGGGACTAGCGGGAGTTCATGGGGCCAACGTCCTGACTTTC.